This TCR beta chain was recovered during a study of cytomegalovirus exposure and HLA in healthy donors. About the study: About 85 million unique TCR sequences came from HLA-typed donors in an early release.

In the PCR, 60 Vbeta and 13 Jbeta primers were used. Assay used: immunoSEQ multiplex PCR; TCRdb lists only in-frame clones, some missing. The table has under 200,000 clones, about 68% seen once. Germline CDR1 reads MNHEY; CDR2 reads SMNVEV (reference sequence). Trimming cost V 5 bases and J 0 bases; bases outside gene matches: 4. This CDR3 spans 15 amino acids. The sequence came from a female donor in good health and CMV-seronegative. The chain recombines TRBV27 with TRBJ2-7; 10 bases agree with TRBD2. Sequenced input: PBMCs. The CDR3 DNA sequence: TGTGCCAGCAGTACCCCTAGCGGGAGCTCCTACGAGCAGTACTTC. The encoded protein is CASSTPSGSSYEQYF.